This T cell receptor beta chain was captured in a study of blood T cells in healthy people across ages. The table lists this clonotype with a few counts. Sample-barcoded 5' priming and a J-beta primer mix drove a second PCR of about 7 to 12 cycles. TCRdb re-called the 5' RACE reads through MiXCR, storing one row per CDR3 protein. The sample consists of roughly 800,000 distinct CDR3 sequences, around 24% of them appearing once. V was pared by 1 base and J by 6 bases, with 6 bases of the junction left unmatched. The CDR3 has 15 amino acids. The V gene's germline CDR1 is SGHDN and CDR2 FVKESK. In addition, the sample was reused for a study of T cells of mothers and their children. That source reports: A few healthy Caucasian mothers, along with their six children, were the donors.

The rearrangement joins TRBV14 to TRBJ2-1, with TRBD2 matching 7 bases. This TCR was sampled from a boy aged 5-17 years in good health. The specimen sequenced was blood. The CDR3 DNA is TGTGCCAGCAGCCAAGGCGGGACTACCATCAATGAGCAGTTCTTC. Translation gives CASSQGGTTINEQFF.